Detailed here is one T cell receptor (beta chain). Its antigen is not known. This specimen comes from a study of shared clonotypes between healthy human individuals. V dropped 6 bases and J dropped 1; count of bases not matched to a gene: 13. CDR1 and CDR2 from the germline V gene are SNHLY and FYNNEI. This CDR3 region has 18 residues. Donors had no recently reported acute infections or vaccinations and were HIV-negative. Study outcomes and limitations: Clonotype sharing among donors was thought likely to change with sequencing depth.

In replicate PCRs of unsorted PBMC, around 300 ng DNA, 31,000 or so T cell genomes, was used. Data came from immunoSEQ multiplex PCR; TCRdb stores just in-frame clones and leaves some out. This sample has roughly 500,000 clones, with more than 75% found just once. What was sequenced was PBMCs. The chain couples TRBV2 to TRBJ2-1; TRBD1 aligns across 9 bases. This receptor was obtained from a middle-aged woman in good health. Some clones in this sample may be carry-over from other donors' samples. DNA of the CDR3: TGTGCCAGCAGGCCACAGGGGGCGTCTAGGGTGTCCTACAATGAGCAGTTCTTC. This codes for CASRPQGASRVSYNEQFF.